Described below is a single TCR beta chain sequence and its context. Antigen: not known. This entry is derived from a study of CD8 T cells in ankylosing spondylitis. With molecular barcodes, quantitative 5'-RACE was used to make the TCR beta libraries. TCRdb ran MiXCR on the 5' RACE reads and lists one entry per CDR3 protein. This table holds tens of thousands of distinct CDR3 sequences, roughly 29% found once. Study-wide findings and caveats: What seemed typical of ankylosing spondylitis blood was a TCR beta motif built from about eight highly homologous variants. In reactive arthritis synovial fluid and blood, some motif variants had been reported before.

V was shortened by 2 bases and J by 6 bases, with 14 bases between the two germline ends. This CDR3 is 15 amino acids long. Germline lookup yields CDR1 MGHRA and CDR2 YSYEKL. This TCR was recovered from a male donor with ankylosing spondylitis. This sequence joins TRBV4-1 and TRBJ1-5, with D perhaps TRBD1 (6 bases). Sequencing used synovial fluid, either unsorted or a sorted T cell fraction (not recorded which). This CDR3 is CASSQNRAGGQPQHF. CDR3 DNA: TGCGCCAGCAGCCAAAACAGGGCCGGTGGTCAGCCCCAGCATTTT.